Listed below are T cell receptor beta chains from one sample, sequenced in a study of shared clonotypes between healthy human individuals. The protocol was immunoSEQ multiplex PCR, while the TCRdb copy is restricted to in-frame clones and leaves out a portion. The sample records approximately 2.1 million clones, more than 80% being singletons. Material: naive CD4+ T cells from PBMCs. The receptors come from a man between 18 and 29 years old in good health. Some clones in this sample may be carry-over from other donors' samples. Both conserved end residues are part of each CDR3. Each record gives: clone size, D gene, V gene, CDR3 length, J gene, CDR3 protein, CDR3 DNA. The D gene is left open where the match is weak. Where a row states a size, it is once, few, many or the class of an expanded clone; other rows omit it.

size: -; D: -; V: TRBV19; length: 18; J: TRBJ2-4; CDR3: CASSPRPTVGGGKNIQYF; DNA: TGTGCCAGTAGCCCAAGACCGACGGTGGGGGGCGGCAAAAACATTCAGTACTTC
size: -; D: -; V: TRBV7-9; length: 16; J: TRBJ2-2; CDR3: CASSLVRTASTGELFF; DNA: TGTGCCAGCAGCTTAGTTAGAACCGCCAGCACCGGGGAGCTGTTTTTT
size: -; D: -; V: TRBV5-1; length: 15; J: TRBJ2-2; CDR3: CASSLEGGNTGELFF; DNA: TGCGCCAGCAGCTTGGAGGGCGGGAACACCGGGGAGCTGTTTTTT
size: once; D: TRBD1; V: TRBV2; length: 13; J: TRBJ1-1; CDR3: CASTTGEYTEAFF; DNA: TGTGCCAGCACTACAGGGGAGTACACTGAAGCTTTCTTT
size: -; D: -; V: TRBV29-1; length: 15; J: TRBJ2-5; CDR3: CSVEIRRAGGETQYF; DNA: TGCAGCGTTGAAATTCGAAGGGCTGGGGGAGAGACCCAGTACTTC
size: -; D: -; V: TRBV5-1; length: 14; J: TRBJ2-7; CDR3: CASSPRASSDEQYF; DNA: TGCGCCAGCAGCCCGCGTGCTAGCAGCGACGAGCAGTACTTC
size: -; D: -; V: TRBV5-1; length: 13; J: TRBJ1-5; CDR3: CASSLGSGDAQHF; DNA: TGCGCCAGCAGCTTGGGGTCGGGGGACGCCCAGCATTTT
size: few; D: -; V: TRBV5-1; length: 15; J: TRBJ1-5; CDR3: CASSLGTGPSQPQHF; DNA: TGCGCCAGCAGCTTGGGCACGGGTCCGTCTCAGCCCCAGCATTTT
size: -; D: -; V: TRBV28; length: 13; J: TRBJ2-5; CDR3: CASIGGGRETQYF; DNA: TGTGCCAGCATTGGGGGGGGGCGCGAGACCCAGTACTTC
size: -; D: -; V: TRBV28; length: 15; J: TRBJ1-5; CDR3: CASSSGQASNQPQHF; DNA: -
size: -; D: TRBD2; V: TRBV7-2; length: 16; J: TRBJ2-1; CDR3: CASSATLLAGGNEQFF; DNA: TGTGCCAGCAGCGCCACCCTACTAGCGGGGGGGAATGAGCAGTTCTTC
size: -; D: -; V: TRBV27; length: 12; J: TRBJ1-2; CDR3: CASISPNYGYTF; DNA: TGTGCCAGCATTAGTCCTAACTATGGCTACACCTTC
size: -; D: -; V: TRBV9; length: 16; J: TRBJ1-3; CDR3: CASSVGPGLSGNTIYF; DNA: TGTGCCAGCAGCGTAGGCCCGGGACTCTCTGGAAACACCATATATTTT
size: -; D: -; V: TRBV29-1; length: 14; J: TRBJ1-2; CDR3: CSVGGSRGHYGYTF; DNA: TGCAGCGTTGGTGGATCGAGGGGCCACTATGGCTACACCTTC
size: -; D: -; V: TRBV29-1; length: 14; J: TRBJ2-3; CDR3: CSVGGAASTDTQYF; DNA: TGCAGCGTTGGCGGAGCGGCTAGCACAGATACGCAGTATTTT
size: -; D: TRBD1; V: TRBV5-8; length: 16; J: TRBJ2-1; CDR3: CASSNTGTGGQNEQFF; DNA: TGTGCCAGCAGCAACACCGGGACAGGGGGCCAAAATGAGCAGTTCTTC
size: -; D: -; V: TRBV28; length: 14; J: TRBJ1-3; CDR3: CASSGLPQGNTIYF; DNA: TGTGCCTCCTCTGGCCTTCCCCAGGGAAACACCATATATTTT
size: -; D: TRBD2; V: TRBV28; length: 16; J: TRBJ2-3; CDR3: CASSYGTSGVTDTQYF; DNA: TGTGCCAGCAGTTACGGGACTAGCGGGGTCACAGATACGCAGTATTTT
size: -; D: TRBD1; V: TRBV9; length: 16; J: TRBJ1-3; CDR3: CASSSPTGGSGNTIYF; DNA: TGTGCCAGCAGCTCCCCGACAGGGGGCTCTGGAAACACCATATATTTT
size: -; D: -; V: TRBV11-1; length: 13; J: TRBJ2-5; CDR3: CASSFGAGETQYF; DNA: TGTGCCAGCAGCTTCGGGGCCGGGGAGACCCAGTACTTC
size: -; D: -; V: TRBV19; length: 17; J: TRBJ1-1; CDR3: CASSTIRGGRGVTEAFF; DNA: TGTGCCAGTAGTACCATTCGGGGGGGCAGGGGCGTCACTGAAGCTTTCTTT
size: once; D: -; V: TRBV12-5; length: 11; J: TRBJ1-1; CDR3: CASGTDTEAFF; DNA: TGTGCTAGTGGAACCGACACTGAAGCTTTCTTT
size: -; D: -; V: TRBV28; length: 15; J: TRBJ1-5; CDR3: CASSLSGIRNQPQHF; DNA: TGTGCCAGCAGTTTATCGGGAATTCGCAATCAGCCCCAGCATTTT
size: -; D: -; V: TRBV28; length: 10; J: TRBJ1-2; CDR3: CASLGYGYTF; DNA: TGTGCCAGCCTGGGCTATGGCTACACCTTC
size: -; D: TRBD1; V: TRBV28; length: 15; J: TRBJ2-7; CDR3: CASSGTGASWMEQYF; DNA: TGTGCCAGCAGTGGCACAGGGGCCTCTTGGATGGAGCAGTACTTC
size: -; D: -; V: TRBV7-3; length: 14; J: TRBJ2-1; CDR3: CASSSPRPRRTEFF; DNA: TGTGCCAGCAGCTCCCCGCGACCCCGACGGACGGAGTTCTTC
size: -; D: -; V: TRBV28; length: 15; J: TRBJ1-6; CDR3: CASSPPGRYNSPLHF; DNA: TGTGCCAGCAGTCCGCCGGGACGGTATAATTCACCCCTCCACTTT
size: -; D: -; V: TRBV28; length: 12; J: TRBJ2-7; CDR3: CASSLQPGEQYF; DNA: TGTGCCAGCAGTCTTCAGCCGGGGGAGCAGTACTTC
size: -; D: -; V: TRBV11-3; length: 14; J: TRBJ1-5; CDR3: CASSLVWGNQPQHF; DNA: TGTGCCAGCAGCTTAGTATGGGGCAATCAGCCCCAGCATTTT
size: -; D: TRBD1; V: TRBV5-5; length: 16; J: TRBJ1-1; CDR3: CASSLHLGGGQTEAFF; DNA: TGTGCCAGCAGCCTCCACCTAGGGGGCGGTCAAACTGAAGCTTTCTTT
size: -; D: TRBD1; V: TRBV5-1; length: 14; J: TRBJ2-1; CDR3: CASIDPNRGNEQFF; DNA: TGCGCCAGCATCGATCCCAACAGGGGCAATGAGCAGTTCTTC
size: once; D: TRBD2; V: TRBV5-4; length: 16; J: TRBJ2-7; CDR3: CASSLGTSGSRNEQYF; DNA: TGTGCCAGCAGCTTGGGGACTAGCGGGAGTCGTAACGAGCAGTACTTC
size: -; D: TRBD2; V: TRBV18; length: 15; J: TRBJ2-5; CDR3: CASSPQGLGQETQYF; DNA: TGTGCCAGCTCACCACAGGGACTAGGCCAAGAGACCCAGTACTTC
size: once; D: -; V: TRBV5-6; length: 14; J: TRBJ2-7; CDR3: CASYRPRTLYEQYF; DNA: TGTGCCTCCTACCGACCCAGGACTCTGTACGAGCAGTACTTC
size: -; D: TRBD1; V: TRBV5-4; length: 13; J: TRBJ1-1; CDR3: CASSVRGRAEAFF; DNA: TGTGCCAGCAGTGTCAGGGGGAGAGCTGAAGCTTTCTTT
size: -; D: -; V: TRBV7-9; length: 14; J: TRBJ2-3; CDR3: CASSLSQGTDTQYF; DNA: TGTGCCAGCAGCTTATCACAGGGCACAGATACGCAGTATTTT
size: -; D: -; V: TRBV6-5; length: 14; J: TRBJ1-5; CDR3: CASSQTRGNQPQHF; DNA: TGTGCCAGCAGTCAAACCAGAGGCAATCAGCCCCAGCATTTT
size: -; D: -; V: TRBV19; length: 12; J: TRBJ1-2; CDR3: CASRMTEFGYTF; DNA: TGTGCCAGTAGAATGACAGAATTTGGCTACACCTTC
size: -; D: TRBD2; V: TRBV5-4; length: 15; J: TRBJ2-3; CDR3: CASSLGTSRTDTQYF; DNA: TGTGCCAGCAGCCTCGGGACTAGCAGGACAGATACGCAGTATTTT
size: few; D: -; V: TRBV19; length: 14; J: TRBJ1-5; CDR3: CASRGPFSNQPQHF; DNA: TGTGCCAGTAGAGGACCTTTTAGCAATCAGCCCCAGCATTTT
size: once; D: TRBD2; V: TRBV2; length: 17; J: TRBJ2-7; CDR3: CASSYRTSGTRGYEQYF; DNA: TGTGCCAGCAGTTACCGGACTAGCGGGACCCGAGGCTACGAGCAGTACTTC
size: -; D: -; V: TRBV19; length: 14; J: TRBJ2-1; CDR3: CASSIGGSYNEQFF; DNA: TGTGCCAGTAGTATCGGCGGCTCCTACAATGAGCAGTTCTTC
size: -; D: -; V: TRBV25-1; length: 14; J: TRBJ1-5; CDR3: CASSELGVNQPQHF; DNA: TGTGCCAGCAGTGAATTAGGGGTCAATCAGCCCCAGCATTTT
size: -; D: -; V: TRBV28; length: 15; J: TRBJ1-4; CDR3: CASRDWRATNEKLFF; DNA: TGTGCCAGCAGGGATTGGCGTGCAACTAATGAAAAACTGTTTTTT
size: -; D: -; V: TRBV28; length: 15; J: TRBJ1-4; CDR3: CASTSIPGGGEKLFF; DNA: TGTGCCAGCACCTCCATCCCCGGCGGAGGCGAAAAACTGTTTTTT
size: -; D: -; V: TRBV7-2; length: 16; J: TRBJ2-7; CDR3: CASSLLTAAGSYEQYF; DNA: TGTGCCAGCAGCCTACTCACTGCCGCGGGGTCCTACGAGCAGTACTTC
size: -; D: -; V: TRBV18; length: 16; J: TRBJ2-7; CDR3: CASSPLGRENPYEQYF; DNA: TGTGCCAGCTCACCACTAGGACGGGAGAACCCCTACGAGCAGTACTTC
size: -; D: TRBD1; V: TRBV6-5; length: 14; J: TRBJ1-6; CDR3: CASREGAKNSPLHF; DNA: TGTGCCAGCAGAGAGGGGGCCAAGAATTCACCCCTCCACTTT
size: once; D: -; V: TRBV11-1; length: 15; J: TRBJ1-3; CDR3: CASGLAGDSGNTIYF; DNA: TGTGCCAGCGGACTTGCGGGGGACTCTGGAAACACCATATATTTT
size: -; D: -; V: TRBV7-2; length: 15; J: TRBJ1-2; CDR3: CASSLGIGLVYGYTF; DNA: TGTGCCAGCAGCTTAGGAATCGGGTTGGTCTATGGCTACACCTTC
size: -; D: TRBD1; V: TRBV5-1; length: 18; J: TRBJ2-6; CDR3: CASSSGQGGSSGANVLTF; DNA: TGCGCCAGCAGCTCTGGACAGGGTGGGAGCTCTGGGGCCAACGTCCTGACTTTC
size: -; D: TRBD1; V: TRBV28; length: 14; J: TRBJ1-6; CDR3: CASRKQGGNSPLHF; DNA: TGTGCCAGCAGGAAGCAGGGGGGGAATTCACCCCTCCACTTT
size: -; D: -; V: TRBV29-1; length: 14; J: TRBJ2-5; CDR3: CSVEARDLQETQYF; DNA: TGCAGCGTTGAAGCTCGGGACCTCCAAGAGACCCAGTACTTC
size: -; D: -; V: TRBV21-1; length: 13; J: TRBJ2-1; CDR3: CASSKVTYNEQFF; DNA: TGTGCCAGCAGCAAAGTGACTTACAATGAGCAGTTCTTC